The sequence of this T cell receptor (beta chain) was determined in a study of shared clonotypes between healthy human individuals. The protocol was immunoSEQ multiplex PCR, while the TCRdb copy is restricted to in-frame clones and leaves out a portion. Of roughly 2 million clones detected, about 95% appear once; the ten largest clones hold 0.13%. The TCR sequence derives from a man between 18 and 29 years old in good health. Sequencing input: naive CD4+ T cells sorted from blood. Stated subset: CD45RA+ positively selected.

This chain's CDR3 is CASTTRGGPGELFF. The CDR3 nucleotides read TGTGCCAGCACCACCAGGGGGGGACCCGGGGAGCTGTTTTTT. This sequence joins TRBV2 and TRBJ2-2; D might be TRBD1 or TRBD2, each matching 7 bases. The CDR3 is 14 residues long. Germline V gene sequence: CDR1 SNHLY, CDR2 FYNNEI. Trimming took 7 bases from V and 6 from J, leaving 15 bases between them.